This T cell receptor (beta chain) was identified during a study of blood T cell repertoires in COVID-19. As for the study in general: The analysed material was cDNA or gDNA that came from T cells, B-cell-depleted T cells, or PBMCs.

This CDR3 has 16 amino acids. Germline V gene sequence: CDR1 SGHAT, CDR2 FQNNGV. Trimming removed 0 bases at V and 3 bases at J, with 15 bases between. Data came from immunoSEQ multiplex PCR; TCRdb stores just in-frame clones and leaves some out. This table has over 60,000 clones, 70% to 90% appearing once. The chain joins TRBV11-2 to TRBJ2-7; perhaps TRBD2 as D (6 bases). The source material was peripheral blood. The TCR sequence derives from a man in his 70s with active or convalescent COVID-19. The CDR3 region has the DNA TGTGCCAGCAGCTTAGAACCCGGGGACTTAGGCTACGAGCAGTACTTC. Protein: CASSLEPGDLGYEQYF.